This T cell receptor beta chain was profiled in a study of radiation and T cells in renal cell carcinoma. This sample's treatment: treatment-naive control, cytoreductive nephrectomy. Control tumors came from treatment-naive patients without prior radiation. Repertoires were generated with immunoSEQ multiplex PCR, while TCRdb's copy carries only in-frame clones and drops some. The sample includes 13,000 to 15,000 clones, 57% of them seen just once. The V and J ends lost 5 bases and 6 bases respectively, with 8 bases between them. Germline loops: CDR1 SGHRS, CDR2 YFSETQ. The length of the CDR3 is 11 residues.

The chain has TRBV5-1 and TRBJ1-1; D is unresolved. Material: tumor tissue, obtained from a patient whose treatment was nephrectomy without radiotherapy. The receptor was isolated from a man aged 50-59 years with renal cell carcinoma. This chain's CDR3 is CASSQGPEAFF. The CDR3 nucleotides read TGCGCCAGCAGTCAAGGGCCTGAAGCTTTCTTT.